A selection of T cell receptor beta chains follows, all from one sample in a study of T-cell reconstitution after alpha-beta-depleted transplantation in children. TCRdb reprocessed the PCR reads with MiXCR, giving one entry per CDR3 protein. This table holds around 370,000 distinct CDR3 sequences, 10% found once. This specimen consisted of PBMCs from the stem cell graft donor, obtained from the stem cell graft. The receptors originated from a human donor who donated a stem cell graft to a child with acute lymphoblastic leukemia. CDR3s include the opening cysteine and the closing phenylalanine or tryptophan. A D gene is named only where the DNA matches it firmly. The listing skips clone size in some rows; elsewhere it reads once, few, many or a size class.

cdr3_nt cdr3_aa j_call clone_size d_call cdr3_length v_call
TGTGCCAGCAGTTTTGTAAAGGGGGCCTGGGCTGAAGCTTTCTTT CASSFVKGAWAEAFF TRBJ1-1 many TRBD1 15 TRBV28
TGTGCCAGCAGCTTAGGGGGGTACATGAACACTGAAGCTTTCTTT CASSLGGYMNTEAFF TRBJ1-1 . . 15 TRBV7-9
TGTGCCAGCAGCTCTTCCGATCAACATGAGCAGTTCTTC CASSSSDQHEQFF TRBJ2-1 once . 13 TRBV11-2
TGTGCCATCAGTGAGTCAGCGAGTTACAATGAGCAGTTCTTC CAISESASYNEQFF TRBJ2-1 many . 14 TRBV10-3
TGTGCCAGCAGGGATCTAGCCAAAAACATTCAGTACTTC CASRDLAKNIQYF TRBJ2-4 few . 13 TRBV6-2/TRBV6-3
TGTGCCAGCAGTTTAGGTACAGGGGGCTCTGAAGCTTTCTTT CASSLGTGGSEAFF TRBJ1-1 . TRBD1 14 TRBV12-3/TRBV12-4
TGCAGTGCTAAGGCTAGCGTGAGCTACGAGCAGTACTTC CSAKASVSYEQYF TRBJ2-7 . . 13 TRBV20-1
TGTGCCAGCAGCTTATCCCCAGGGGTAGCCGAGACCCAGTACTTC CASSLSPGVAETQYF TRBJ2-5 few . 15 TRBV11-2
TGCAGTGCTTCGAATCGAGGGAACACAGATACGCAGTATTTT CSASNRGNTDTQYF TRBJ2-3 few . 14 TRBV20-1
TGTGCCAGCAGCTTGGCGGTTGGGGGAGCGGCTGAGCAGTTCTTC CASSLAVGGAAEQFF TRBJ2-1 . . 15 TRBV5-5
TGTGCCAGCAGCCAGGACTCCTTATACAATGAGCAGTTCTTC CASSQDSLYNEQFF TRBJ2-1 . . 14 TRBV7-2
TGTGCCAGCAGGACACAGGTACCTCCGTTTGAAGCTTTCTTT CASRTQVPPFEAFF TRBJ1-1 . . 14 TRBV11-2
TGTGCCAGCAGCCAAGGGATCTTCACAGATACGCAGTATTTT CASSQGIFTDTQYF TRBJ2-3 few . 14 TRBV3-1
TGTGCCAGCAGCTTAGTTCTCCCGCGGACCCAGTACTTC CASSLVLPRTQYF TRBJ2-5 . . 13 TRBV7-2